These 21 T cell receptor beta chains came from one sample sequenced in a study of blood T cell repertoires in COVID-19. The method was immunoSEQ multiplex PCR; TCRdb's version includes in-frame clones alone and lacks a portion of them. Seen here are approximately 92,000 clones, around 80% observed once, and the top ten hold roughly 4%. The material sequenced was peripheral blood. These receptors came from a man aged 60-69 years with acute or convalescent COVID-19.

V gene TRBV6-2 or TRBV6-3 combines with J gene TRBJ1-2; maybe TRBD1 (5 bases). The germline V gene encodes CDR1 MNHEY and CDR2 SVGEGT. The CDR3 totals 14 residues. V lost 5 bases and J lost 4, with 14 bases in between. The CDR3: CASSGASQAYGYTF. CDR3 DNA: TGTGCCAGCAGTGGGGCCTCACAGGCCTATGGCTACACCTTC.

This chain uses TRBV12-5 with TRBJ1-1; the D is unclear. CDR3 length: 14 residues. Between the trimmed V and J ends, which lost 5 bases and 0 bases, there was a span of 10 bases. CDR1 is LGHNT and CDR2 is FRNRAP in the germline V gene. CDR3 sequence: CASGTAEMNTEAFF. In DNA, the CDR3 is TGTGCTAGTGGTACCGCGGAGATGAACACTGAAGCTTTCTTT.

The chain is built from TRBV4-3 and TRBJ2-3; 7 bases align to TRBD2. The CDR3 consists of 17 residues. The V and J ends lost 0 bases and 5 bases, in that order; junction bases with no gene match: 11. Germline CDR1 reads LGHNA; CDR2 reads YSLEER. As DNA, the CDR3 is TGCGCCAGCAGCCAAGATCGCCAGCGGGAAGAGGGAGATACGCAGTATTTT. This sequence encodes CASSQDRQREEGDTQYF.

V gene TRBV4-2 combines with J gene TRBJ1-6; 11 positions agree with TRBD1. The CDR3 covers 15 residues. The germline gives CDR1 LGHNA, CDR2 YNFKEQ. Unmatched junction bases numbered 4, after V lost 4 bases and J lost 8 bases. CDR3: CASSRGQGADSPLHF. The CDR3 DNA sequence: TGTGCCAGCAGCCGAGGACAGGGGGCTGATTCACCCCTCCACTTT.

This clone has only one observation. The chain employs TRBV28 and TRBJ1-2; TRBD1 matches at 7 bases. The junction had 2 bases not matched to a gene; V was cut back by 2 bases and J by 2 bases. CDR1 is MDHEN, CDR2 SYDVKM, per germline. This CDR3 region has 14 residues. DNA for the CDR3: TGTGCCAGCAGTTTAGGACAGGTGAACTATGGCTACACCTTC. Protein: CASSLGQVNYGYTF.

The chain couples TRBV4-2 to TRBJ1-5; D ambiguous. The CDR3 length is 14 residues. The germline V and J ends were trimmed by 5 bases and 1 base, with 9 bases remaining between them. Germline CDR1 is LGHNA and CDR2 is YNFKEQ. The DNA for the CDR3 is TGTGCCAGCAGCGTCAGGCAGAGCAATCAGCCCCAGCATTTT. It specifies CASSVRQSNQPQHF.

This sequence joins TRBV5-4 and TRBJ2-7; TRBD1 matches at 9 bases. V dropped 4 bases and J dropped 1; count of bases not matched to a gene: 6. CDR3 length: 15 residues. The germline V gene encodes CDR1 SGHNT and CDR2 YYREEE (reference sequence). The CDR3 DNA sequence: TGTGCCAGCAGCCCAGGGACAGGGCAATCCTACGAGCAGTACGTC. This gives the protein CASSPGTGQSYEQYV.

The table lists this clone with a few counts. This chain uses TRBV28 with TRBJ1-1; D is unresolved. This CDR3 region has 13 residues. Trimming pared 7 bases from V and 6 bases from J, leaving 15 bases between. Germline V gives CDR1 MDHEN, CDR2 SYDVKM. CDR3 residues: CASTLAPGSEAFF. Written as DNA, the CDR3 is TGTGCCAGCACTCTGGCCCCAGGTTCTGAAGCTTTCTTT. The full variable domain, in which reference TRBV28 and TRBJ1-1 provide the parts outside the CDR3, is DVKVTQSSRYLVKRTGEKVFLECVQDMDHENMFWYRQDPGLGLRLIYFSYDVKMKEKGDIPEGYSVSREKKERFSLILESASTNQTSMYLCASTLAPGSEAFFGQGTRLTVV.

In this sample, this clone turned up a few times. The V gene is TRBV10-1, the J gene TRBJ1-2; D remains unclear. V was shortened by 0 bases and J by 7 bases, with 12 bases between the two germline ends. In germline, CDR1 is WNHNN, CDR2 SYGVQD (reference sequence). CDR3 length equals 14 residues. CDR3 region: CASSESVGSGGYTF. The CDR3 coding sequence is TGCGCCAGCAGTGAGTCGGTCGGGTCCGGTGGCTACACCTTC.

This clone has more than one count but fewer than ten. This chain uses TRBV30 with TRBJ2-5, with TRBD2 as a possible D gene (7 bases). This CDR3 is 12 amino acids long. The V end lost 7 bases, the J end lost 3 bases, and 12 bases lay between the germline ends. Germline V gene data show CDR1 as GTSNPN and CDR2 as SVGIG (reference sequence). The CDR3 is CALGGPKETQYF. The CDR3 nucleotides are TGTGCCTTGGGGGGGCCAAAAGAGACCCAGTACTTC. The variable domain in full, with the rest retrieved from reference TRBV30 and TRBJ2-5, is SQTIHQWPATLVQPVGSPLSLECTVEGTSNPNLYWYRQAAGRGLQLLFYSVGIGQISSEVPQNLSASRPQDRQFILSSKKLLLSDSGFYLCALGGPKETQYFGPGTRLLVL.

The chain employs TRBV3-1 (or the pseudogene TRBV3-2) and TRBJ1-2; 9 positions match TRBD1. Germline V CDR1 and CDR2: LGHDT, YNNKEL (reference sequence). The CDR3 loop spans 16 amino acids. The ends lost 4 bases at V and 7 bases at J; junction bases unmatched: 13. CDR3 coding DNA: TGTGCCAGCAGCCCCGGACAGGGGCTACTTATCCGTGGCTACACCTTC. It codes for CASSPGQGLLIRGYTF.

J is TRBJ2-2 and V is TRBV13; tentatively, D is TRBD1 (6 bases). The CDR3 spans 14 residues. Trimming removed 5 bases from V and 4 bases from J, with 11 bases in between. Germline loops: CDR1 PRHDT, CDR2 FYEKMQ (reference sequence). The CDR3 DNA reads as TGTGCCAGCAGCCCGGACAGTCGCACCGGGGAGCTGTTTTTT. Protein sequence: CASSPDSRTGELFF.

The chain has TRBV6-5 and TRBJ1-1; 9 positions agree with TRBD1. In germline, CDR1 is MNHEY, CDR2 SVGAGI. V lost 4 bases, J lost 8 bases, and 14 bases stayed unmatched. The CDR3 runs to 16 residues. The CDR3 DNA sequence: TGTGCCAGCAGTTGGGGCCCCCCGGGACAGGGCTCCGAAGCTTTCTTT. Amino acid sequence: CASSWGPPGQGSEAFF.

A word on this clone: Other DNA sequences within the sample encode an identical CDR3. The rearrangement links TRBV3-1 (or the pseudogene TRBV3-2) to TRBJ1-1; TRBD1 agrees at 8 bases. Germline CDR1 LGHDT, CDR2 YNNKEL (reference sequence). The CDR3 runs 14 residues. Unmatched junction bases numbered 2, after V lost 1 base and J lost 4 bases. The CDR3 coding sequence is TGTGCCAGCAGCCAAGGCCAGGGGGCCACTGAAGCTTTCTTT. It yields the protein CASSQGQGATEAFF.

The chain is built from TRBV10-2 and TRBJ1-4; no clear D. This CDR3 has 13 amino acids. Germline V gene lookup returns CDR1 WSHSY and CDR2 SAAADI. V lost 8 bases to trimming and J lost 4 bases, with 11 bases between them. CDR3 amino acids: CASGAAYNEKLFF. DNA for the CDR3: TGCGCCAGCGGCGCGGCCTATAATGAAAAACTGTTTTTT.

This clone was seen once. This chain connects TRBV11-2 to TRBJ2-1, with D maybe TRBD2 (5 bases). From germline, CDR1 is SGHAT and CDR2 FQNNGV. V lost 3 bases to trimming and J lost 12 bases, with 21 bases between them. The CDR3 sequence is 15 residues long. The chain's CDR3 is CASSFVGLETVMQFF. CDR3 nucleotide sequence: TGTGCCAGCAGCTTTGTAGGACTTGAGACTGTAATGCAGTTCTTC.

This chain joins TRBV25-1 and TRBJ1-1; D is possibly TRBD1 (5 bases). The CDR3 consists of 12 residues. Germline V gene lookup returns CDR1 MGHDK and CDR2 SYGVNS. V dropped 7 bases and J dropped 2 bases, with 8 bases sitting between them. The CDR3 loop is CASNQGNTEAFF. CDR3 bases: TGTGCCAGCAACCAGGGTAACACTGAAGCTTTCTTT.

This sequence joins TRBV27 and TRBJ2-5; 7 bases are a match to TRBD2. The CDR3 is 15 residues long. J lost 5 bases, V lost 2 bases, and 8 bases had no gene match. Germline V CDR1 and CDR2: MNHEY, SMNVEV (reference sequence). The DNA of the CDR3 is TGTGCCAGCAGTTTAGGCGGGAGAGGAGGGGAGACCCAGTACTTC. It encodes CASSLGGRGGETQYF.

The chain uses TRBV5-6 and TRBJ2-1; 9 bases map to TRBD2. Germline V lookup: CDR1 SGHDT, CDR2 YYEEEE. V shed 3 bases and J 2 bases; nucleotides not matched to a gene: 3. The CDR3 extends over 15 amino acids. CDR3 sequence reads: CASSSGTSTYNEQFF. The CDR3 DNA reads as TGTGCCAGCAGCTCCGGGACTAGCACCTACAATGAGCAGTTCTTC.

The chain links TRBV11-2 to TRBJ2-7; D ambiguous. CDR3 size: 16 residues. Looked up from germline, CDR1 is SGHAT and CDR2 is FQNNGV. The V end lost 4 bases, the J end lost 5 bases, and 21 bases lay between the germline ends. CDR3 amino acids: CASSYPIHPDGHEQYF. CDR3 coding DNA: TGTGCCAGCAGCTACCCAATACACCCGGATGGGCACGAGCAGTACTTC.

This clone was picked up a small number of times. The CDR3 is CSVEPRFGSEKLFF. CDR3 sequence (DNA): TGCAGCGTTGAACCCAGGTTCGGCAGCGAAAAACTGTTTTTT. This chain links TRBV29-1 with TRBJ1-4, with D unclear. V lost 2 bases, J lost 8 bases, and 15 bases lay in between. CDR1 SQVTM and CDR2 ANQGSEA come from the germline V gene. CDR3 length: 14 residues.